These 18 T cell receptor beta chains came from one sample sequenced in a study of CD8+ T cells in alopecia areata. Reverse transcription of extracted RNA yielded cDNA, which provided the sequencing template. Here immunoSEQ multiplex PCR was the method, and the copy in TCRdb shows in-frame clones only, minus some. The table shows 150,000 to 200,000 clones, with 50% to 70% occurring only once. Here the sequenced sample was CD4+ T cells sorted from blood, taken at week 0. The receptors come from a human donor with alopecia areata.

The sample holds a few counts of this clone. This chain links TRBV29-1 with TRBJ2-2; 7 bases map to TRBD1. The CDR3 extends over 15 amino acids. The J segment lost 2 bases and the V segment lost 5 bases, leaving 8 bases of the junction unmatched. The germline CDR1 and CDR2 sequences are SQVTM and ANQGSEA. The CDR3 protein is CSVHIGTVNTGELFF. For the CDR3, the DNA is TGCAGCGTTCATATCGGGACAGTCAACACCGGGGAGCTGTTTTTT.

This clone appeared a few times. The rearrangement links TRBV5-1 to TRBJ2-7, with D possibly called TRBD1 or TRBD2 (6 bases each). CDR1 and CDR2 (germline): SGHRS, YFSETQ. The CDR3 has 15 residues. Deletions cut 0 bases from V and 4 bases from J, with 14 bases between. The DNA for the CDR3 is TGCGCCAGCAGCTTGGGTACAGGGAGGATGTACGAGCAGTACTTC. Encoded protein: CASSLGTGRMYEQYF.

The V and J genes are TRBV4-1 and TRBJ2-7; D remains unclear. CDR1 and CDR2 from the germline V gene are MGHRA and YSYEKL. Trimming took 0 bases from V and 5 from J, leaving 8 bases between them. The CDR3 spans 13 residues. In DNA form, the CDR3 reads TGCGCCAGCAGCCAAGATGTAAGCGACGAGCAGTACTTC. The encoded protein is CASSQDVSDEQYF.

The chain employs TRBV10-3 and TRBJ2-5, with no clear D. The CDR3 has 13 residues. Germline V CDR1 and CDR2: ENHRY, SYGVKD. V dropped 6 bases and J dropped 1 base, with 9 bases sitting between them. This chain's CDR3 is CAIRLQAQETQYF. CDR3 in DNA: TGTGCCATCAGGTTGCAGGCCCAAGAGACCCAGTACTTC.

V gene TRBV10-3 combines with J gene TRBJ1-1; 7 nucleotides line up with TRBD1. Germline V lookup: CDR1 ENHRY, CDR2 SYGVKD. Trimming cost V 5 bases and J 0 bases; bases outside gene matches: 12. The CDR3 spans 17 residues. The CDR3 DNA follows: TGTGCCATCAGTAATCTTCCGACAGGGAAATTGAACACTGAAGCTTTCTTT. Its protein is CAISNLPTGKLNTEAFF.

This chain connects TRBV29-1 to TRBJ2-5, with a weak D call TRBD1 (6 bases). This CDR3 spans 15 amino acids. V dropped 5 bases and J dropped 0 bases, with 16 bases sitting between them. Germline V gives CDR1 SQVTM, CDR2 ANQGSEA. CDR3 DNA: TGCAGCGTTTGCCCGAGCGGACAGTACCAAGAGACCCAGTACTTC. Translation gives CSVCPSGQYQETQYF.

Turning to this clone: At the DNA level, this CDR3 is encoded by other sequences in the same sample as well. The V gene is TRBV15, the J gene TRBJ2-7, with D maybe TRBD1 (6 bases). V dropped 0 bases and J dropped 6 bases, with 9 bases sitting between them. Germline CDR1 is LNHNV and CDR2 is YYDKDF (reference sequence). The CDR3 contains 13 residues. The CDR3 loop reads CATSRDLQGEQYF. CDR3 DNA sequence: TGTGCCACCAGCAGAGATCTACAGGGCGAGCAGTACTTC.

The chain carries TRBV30 and TRBJ1-2, with a possible D match to TRBD1 (6 bases). Trimming removed 2 bases at V and 3 bases at J, with 10 bases between. Germline V gene lookup returns CDR1 GTSNPN and CDR2 SVGIG (reference sequence). The CDR3 runs 13 residues. The CDR3 DNA follows: TGTGCCTGGAGTACAGGGTCGGACTATGGCTACACCTTC. It specifies CAWSTGSDYGYTF.

This clone came up a few times. J is TRBJ2-3 and V is TRBV15, with D possibly matching TRBD2 (6 bases). Trimming removed 8 bases from V and 0 bases from J, with 6 bases in between. Germline CDR1 is LNHNV and CDR2 is YYDKDF (reference sequence). CDR3 length equals 12 residues. The CDR3 loop is CATRGSTDTQYF. In DNA, the CDR3 is TGTGCCACCCGGGGGAGCACAGATACGCAGTATTTT.

The chain carries TRBV5-1 and TRBJ2-3, with D possibly called TRBD1 or TRBD2 (5 bases each). The germline V gene has CDR1 SGHRS and CDR2 YFSETQ. This CDR3 is built from 14 residues. The germline V and J ends were trimmed by 0 bases and 5 bases, with 10 bases remaining between them. The CDR3 region is CASSLERGGDTQYF. CDR3 bases: TGCGCCAGCAGCTTGGAACGGGGCGGAGATACGCAGTATTTT.

This chain links TRBV20-1 with TRBJ2-1, with D hard to call. The length of the CDR3 is 11 residues. V lost 4 bases to trimming and J lost 5 bases, with 6 bases between them. Germline-derived CDR1 and CDR2 are DFQATT and SNEGSKA (reference sequence). The CDR3 bases are TGCAGTGCTAATAAGGACAATGAGCAGTTCTTC. It yields the protein CSANKDNEQFF.

The chain employs TRBV7-9 and TRBJ2-2; D unclear. Trimming left V 3 bases short and J 1 base short, with 6 bases between. The CDR3 loop spans 14 amino acids. The germline V gene has CDR1 SEHNR and CDR2 FQNEAQ (reference sequence). CDR3 nucleotides: TGTGCCAGCAGCTTCAGGATGAACACCGGGGAGCTGTTTTTT. It specifies CASSFRMNTGELFF.

The chain has TRBV4-1 and TRBJ1-2, with 9 bases that match TRBD1. The CDR3 is made up of 16 amino acids. Trimming took 1 base from V and 3 from J; bases not matched to a gene: 6. Germline V gene data show CDR1 as MGHRA and CDR2 as YSYEKL. The CDR3 sequence: CASSQGTGGADYGYTF. The CDR3 nucleotides are TGCGCCAGCAGCCAAGGCACAGGGGGCGCGGACTATGGCTACACCTTC.

This clone appeared a few times. The J gene is TRBJ1-5, the V gene TRBV7-9; D ambiguous. The CDR3 is 15 residues long. The ends were cut back, 1 base at V and 0 bases at J, with 7 bases in the middle. Germline V gene sequence: CDR1 SEHNR, CDR2 FQNEAQ (reference sequence). CDR3 in amino acids: CASSLGSGSNQPQHF. CDR3 in DNA: TGTGCCAGCAGCTTAGGGTCAGGTAGCAATCAGCCCCAGCATTTT.

This clone was counted a single time. This chain connects TRBV11-2 to TRBJ2-3; 11 nucleotides agree with TRBD2. The V and J ends lost 2 bases and 6 bases, in that order; junction bases with no gene match: 4. The CDR3 has 15 amino acids. The V gene's germline CDR1 is SGHAT and CDR2 FQNNGV. CDR3 sequence (DNA): TGTGCCAGCAGCTTACTAGCGGGGGGCGGCGATACGCAGTATTTT. It is translated as CASSLLAGGGDTQYF.

This chain's CDR3 is CASSFRSGVYNEQFF. CDR3 in DNA: TGCGCCAGCAGCTTTCGCAGCGGGGTATACAATGAGCAGTTCTTC. The V gene is TRBV5-1, the J gene TRBJ2-1, with 7 bases aligning to TRBD2. J was trimmed by 4 bases and V by 2 bases; bases with no gene match: 6. Germline V lookup: CDR1 SGHRS, CDR2 YFSETQ. CDR3 length: 15 residues.

The genes are TRBV29-1 and TRBJ1-4, with TRBD1 identical over 9 bases. The CDR3 contains 12 residues. V shed 7 bases, J shed 6 bases, and the junction held 3 bases outside the gene matches. The germline V gene encodes CDR1 SQVTM and CDR2 ANQGSEA. DNA of the CDR3: TGCAGCGCATGGACAGGGGATGAAAAACTGTTTTTT. Protein sequence: CSAWTGDEKLFF.

The chain links TRBV6-5 to TRBJ1-3; D unclear. Trimming left V 2 bases short and J 0 bases short, with 8 bases between. The CDR3 loop spans 15 amino acids. Germline CDR1 MNHEY, CDR2 SVGAGI. CDR3 nucleotides: TGTGCCAGCAGTTACAACGCTTACTCTGGAAACACCATATATTTT. Translating it yields CASSYNAYSGNTIYF.